This paragraph reports one T cell receptor beta chain. The data stem from a study of blood T cell repertoires in COVID-19. In the study overall: COVID-19 samples from acute and convalescent phases originated in the United States, Italy and Spain. From T cells, B-cell-depleted T cells, or PBMCs came the material, which was cDNA or gDNA.

In the study's own analysis: Nucleated cell counts were estimated from reference gene primer amplification. Assay: immunoSEQ multiplex PCR; the TCRdb copy retains only in-frame clones and omits some. V and J calls and clone size come straight from that table; D and trimming were deduced from the DNA. The data show about 440,000 clones, with roughly 91% seen just once and more than 4% held by the top ten. Germline lookup yields CDR1 SNHLY and CDR2 FYNNEI. The CDR3 spans 13 residues. V lost 6 bases to trimming and J lost 6 bases, with 12 bases between them. This chain joins TRBV2 and TRBJ1-5; tentative D call: TRBD1 (5 bases). Sequencing was done on a sample of peripheral blood. This TCR was sampled from a woman aged 25 to 39 with acute or convalescent COVID-19. This chain's CDR3 is CASRTQGFQPQHF. The CDR3 nucleotides read TGTGCCAGCAGGACTCAGGGTTTTCAGCCCCAGCATTTT. The variable domain in full, with the rest retrieved from reference TRBV2 and TRBJ1-5, is EPEVTQTPSHQVTQMGQEVILRCVPISNHLYFYWYRQILGQKVEFLVSFYNNEISEKSEIFDDQFSVERPDGSNFTLKIRSTKLEDSAMYFCASRTQGFQPQHFGDGTRLSIL.